This is a list of T cell receptor beta chains from one sample in a study of T cell responses to AZD1222 COVID-19 vaccine. TCRdb keeps only in-frame clones here, not all; method: immunoSEQ multiplex PCR. The sample lists roughly 100,000 clones; roughly 91% were seen once. Sequenced material: peripheral blood, taken on day 0 of AZD1222 vaccination. The receptors here all came from an adult in good health. Each CDR3 is given with its conserved first and last residue.

TRBJ1-1 TRBV6-5 CASSYGEFTEAFF
TRBJ1-6 TRBV4-1 CASSPPVNLNSPLHF
TRBJ1-6 TRBV25-1 CASSEPGKSPLHF
TRBJ1-1 TRBV18 CASSTSDTNTEAFF
TRBJ1-4 TRBV30 CAWDGQGFEKLFF
TRBJ2-7 TRBV2 CASTLLYEQYF
TRBJ2-7 TRBV29-1 CSVRTVADYEQYF
TRBJ2-7 TRBV15 CATGGQTYEQYF
TRBJ2-3 TRBV30 CAWGLKNTQYF
TRBJ1-2 TRBV6-5 CASSLEGQGARGYTF
TRBJ1-1 TRBV28 CASTSRGRGRMNTEAFF
TRBJ2-1 TRBV6-5 CASRHRLAGYNEQFF
TRBJ2-7 TRBV30 CAWSTGNEQYF
TRBJ2-7 TRBV30 CAWSVGSPRFLEQYF
TRBJ1-4 TRBV7-2 CASSPQVSNEKLFF
TRBJ1-5 TRBV27 CASSLDSLSNQPQHF
TRBJ1-1 TRBV6-2/TRBV6-3 CASSYSPDRGGTEAFF
TRBJ2-3 TRBV5-4 CASSLGLAGSTDTQYF
TRBJ2-7 TRBV28 CASSPRGVVSYEQYF
TRBJ2-7 TRBV10-3 CAISEGGQGRWEQYF
TRBJ2-7 TRBV6-5 CASSPAPGQGPEQYF
TRBJ1-4 TRBV4-1 CASSRMGGSNEKLFF
TRBJ1-4 TRBV29-1 CSGWGGANEKLFF
TRBJ2-1 TRBV25-1 CASKRGTKNEQFF
TRBJ2-7 TRBV12-3/TRBV12-4 CASSPSQTEQYF
TRBJ2-1 TRBV15 CATSREGLALHEQFF
TRBJ2-3 TRBV29-1 CSVEVPPDTQYF
TRBJ2-7 TRBV4-3 CASSQERTGHYEQYF
TRBJ1-2 TRBV2 CASSPGPNYGYTF
TRBJ2-7 TRBV7-6 CASSLRTGADYEQYF
TRBJ2-7 TRBV5-4 CASSQDTPGGLAYEQYF
TRBJ1-4 TRBV30 CAWSGGRLNEKLFF
TRBJ1-4 TRBV14 CASSTRTGAREKLFF
TRBJ2-1 TRBV7-2 CASSKASGSLRANEQFF
TRBJ1-2 TRBV7-2 CASSLAWQGGGYTF
TRBJ1-2 TRBV19 CASSLGTGLKDGYTF
TRBJ2-7 TRBV9 CASSVAPQGAYEQYF
TRBJ2-7 TRBV7-8 CASSSRSGTGFLYEQYF
TRBJ2-1 TRBV11-3 CASSLWGNEQFF
TRBJ2-7 TRBV7-8 CASSLADSYEQYF
TRBJ1-1 TRBV28 CASSYPGGGTEAFF
TRBJ2-2 TRBV15 CATSRKQGAGELFF
TRBJ2-1 TRBV2 CASSELVGHNNEQFF
TRBJ1-1 TRBV2 CASSGGTEAFF
TRBJ1-6 TRBV19 CASSSRGGNSPLHF
TRBJ1-1 TRBV2 CASSDTASGVAFF
TRBJ1-1 TRBV30 CAWGDGVNTEAFF
TRBJ2-7 TRBV6-2/TRBV6-3 CASSYSTGLAGGEQYF
TRBJ2-1 TRBV7-3 CASSSDGDNEQFF
TRBJ2-7 TRBV14 CASSHTPYEQYF
TRBJ2-3 TRBV4-2 CASSQETSGTSTDTQYF
TRBJ2-7 TRBV28 CASTKDYEQYF
TRBJ1-5 TRBV6-5 CASSVQEMSNQPQHF
TRBJ1-1 TRBV19 CASIRNGGGMTEAFF
TRBJ1-1 TRBV5-1 CASSSGTQNTEAFF
TRBJ2-7 TRBV29-1 CSVVHVSSYEQYF